This T cell receptor beta chain comes out of a study of blood T cells in healthy people across ages. This clonotype was picked up a small number of times. Since a much larger clone is just one base distant, this may be a read error. Alongside a J-beta primer mix, a sample-barcoded 5' primer served in a second PCR lasting roughly 6 to 11 cycles. Via MiXCR, TCRdb re-called the 5' RACE reads, giving one row per CDR3 protein. The profile shows around 800,000 distinct CDR3 sequences, under 55% of them singletons. CDR1 and CDR2 from the germline V gene are SGHTA and FQGTGA. This CDR3 is built from 14 residues.

This clonotype was obtained from a man between 60 and 75 years old in good health. The J gene is TRBJ2-1, the V gene TRBV7-3; D unclear. The end of the DNA fits TRBJ2-7 better, so the J call may be wrong. Input material: blood. CDR3 nucleotides: TGTGCCAGCAGCTTGAGGAGCTCCTACAATGAGCAGTACTTC. Residues: CASSLRSSYNEQYF.